The rows below give T cell receptor beta chains drawn from one sample of a study of cytomegalovirus exposure and HLA in healthy donors. The assay was immunoSEQ multiplex PCR, and TCRdb's table has in-frame clones only and misses some. The table lists approximately 130,000 clones, about 80% of them singletons. The material sequenced was PBMCs. The source of these receptors is a girl aged 2-10 years in good health and CMV-seronegative. Each CDR3 is given with its conserved first and last residue. D genes are given only for firm matches. A row's size may be missing; if present it is once, few, many or a size class.

>12|NA|NA|TRBJ2-7|TRBV21-1
TGTGCCAGCAGCGGAACAGGGCGAGAGCAGTACTTC
CASSGTGREQYF
>12|NA|NA|TRBJ2-7|TRBV4-2
TGTGCCAGCAGCCAAGATAACTACGAGCAGTACTTC
CASSQDNYEQYF
>14|TRBD1|NA|TRBJ1-5|TRBV19
TGTGCCAGTAGTACCGGGACAGGGGGTCAGCCCCAGCATTTT
CASSTGTGGQPQHF
>16|TRBD2|NA|TRBJ2-7|TRBV5-4
TGTGCCAGCAGCTTCGGGGGGGTGGCCCTAGGGCGCGAGCAGTACTTC
CASSFGGVALGREQYF
>13|NA|NA|TRBJ2-3|TRBV9
TGTGCCAGTAGCAGTCCGGTCACAGATACGCAGTATTTT
CASSSPVTDTQYF
>11|TRBD1|few|TRBJ1-2|TRBV6-6
TGTGCCAGCAGGGGACAGGCGCGTCAGACCTTC
CASRGQARQTF
>13|NA|few|TRBJ2-7|TRBV7-3
TGTGCCAGCAGCGTACACCCCAACTACGAGCAGTACTTC
CASSVHPNYEQYF
>16|TRBD2|few|TRBJ2-6|TRBV2
TGTGCCAGCAGCCCGGGGGGAAACTCTGGGGCCAACGTCCTGACTTTC
CASSPGGNSGANVLTF
>15|NA|NA|TRBJ1-1|TRBV5-1
TGCGCCAGCAGCTACATAGACAGTGTGGACACTGAAGCTTTCTTT
CASSYIDSVDTEAFF
>14|TRBD1|NA|TRBJ1-6|TRBV15
TGTGCCACCAGCAGAGCATCAGGGGGTTCACCCCTCCACTTT
CATSRASGGSPLHF
>15|TRBD2|NA|TRBJ2-2|TRBV19
TGTGCCAGTAGTCTGGGACTAGCGGGAGCGGGGGAGCTGTTTTTT
CASSLGLAGAGELFF
>16|NA|few|TRBJ1-4|TRBV4-3
TGCGCCAGCAGCTTACGGCAGGGGTTGGAAGGTGAAAAACTGTTTTTT
CASSLRQGLEGEKLFF
>13|NA|NA|TRBJ1-2|TRBV7-9
TGTGCCAGCAGCCCGGGAACTAACTATGGCTACACCTTC
CASSPGTNYGYTF
>14|TRBD1|NA|TRBJ1-5|TRBV2
TGTGCCAGCAGTCCTCAGGGGGCGTCGAGGCCCCAGCATTTT
CASSPQGASRPQHF
>14|TRBD1|few|TRBJ2-1|TRBV7-9
TGTGCCAGCAGCCGGGACAGGGGTTTCGATGAGCAGTTCTTC
CASSRDRGFDEQFF
>13|NA|NA|TRBJ1-2|TRBV30
TGTGCCTGGAAGGGGGGGGCAAACTATGGCTACACCTTC
CAWKGGANYGYTF
>18|NA|NA|TRBJ1-2|TRBV5-4
TGTGCCAGCAGCTCAGCAGGGGAGTTGGCGGAAGCTAACTATGGCTACACCTTC
CASSSAGELAEANYGYTF
>14|NA|few|TRBJ1-1|TRBV5-6
TGTGCCAGCAGCTTGGGGGGGGGCTACACTGAAGCTTTCTTT
CASSLGGGYTEAFF
>17|NA|NA|TRBJ2-2|TRBV9
TGTGCCAGCAGCCCCCGGTGGAGCGCCCATGGCACCGGGGAGCTGTTTTTT
CASSPRWSAHGTGELFF
>14|TRBD1|NA|TRBJ1-1|TRBV5-5
TGTGCCAGCAGAATAACAGGGGGCGCGACTGAAGCTTTCTTT
CASRITGGATEAFF
>14|NA|once|TRBJ1-1|TRBV19
TGTGCCAGTAGTATGGCGGGAACAAACACTGAAGCTTTCTTT
CASSMAGTNTEAFF
>16|TRBD2|NA|TRBJ2-1|TRBV10-2
TGCGCCAGCAGTGAGTCCGGCGGGGGGTCCAACAATGAGCAGTTCTTC
CASSESGGGSNNEQFF
>12|NA|few|TRBJ1-1|TRBV30
TGTGCCTGGAGTGGGACTCCGGTAGGAGCTTTCTTT
CAWSGTPVGAFF
>13|TRBD2|NA|TRBJ2-5|TRBV19
TGTGCCAGTAGCGGGGGGGCCTGGGAGACCCAGTACTTC
CASSGGAWETQYF
>15|TRBD1|NA|TRBJ2-7|TRBV11-2
TGTGCCAGCAGCTCCACAGGGGGTGGTTCTTACGAGCAGTACTTC
CASSSTGGGSYEQYF
>14|TRBD2|NA|TRBJ2-5|TRBV9
TGTGCCAGCAGCGCAGGGACTAGCGGGGGGGCCCAGTACTTC
CASSAGTSGGAQYF
>12|NA|NA|TRBJ2-2|TRBV28
TGTGCCAGCAGGGGCATCGCCGGGGAGCTGTTTTTT
CASRGIAGELFF
>13|NA|NA|TRBJ2-5|TRBV2
TGTGCCAGCAGTGGGACTACTAAAGGGACCCAGTACTTC
CASSGTTKGTQYF
>14|NA|NA|TRBJ1-1|TRBV2
TGTGCCAGCAAATTACAAGACTTGAACACTGAAGCTTTCTTT
CASKLQDLNTEAFF
>15|NA|few|TRBJ1-1|TRBV2
TGTGCCAGCAGTGGGACAGCGCCCGGATACACTGAAGCTTTCTTT
CASSGTAPGYTEAFF
>14|TRBD2|few|TRBJ2-7|TRBV2
TGTGCCAGCATCGGTAGCGGGAGTTACTACGAGCAGTACTTC
CASIGSGSYYEQYF
>14|NA|few|TRBJ1-4|TRBV5-6
TGTGCCAGCAGCTTGAAAGGGGCTGGTAAAAAACTGTTTTTT
CASSLKGAGKKLFF
>12|TRBD1|NA|TRBJ1-1|TRBV30
TGTGCCTGGGGACAGGGGCCCACTGAAGCTTTCTTT
CAWGQGPTEAFF
>14|TRBD1|NA|TRBJ2-3|TRBV4-1
TGCGCCAGCAGTACAGGGGATGGCACAGATACGCAGTATTTT
CASSTGDGTDTQYF
>14|NA|NA|TRBJ1-2|TRBV10-3
TGTGCCATCAGTGAAGATTCAGGGATCGGTGGCTACACCTTC
CAISEDSGIGGYTF
>20|TRBD1|NA|TRBJ2-1|TRBV9
TGTGCCAGCAGCGACCCTCGAAGGACAGGGCCCTCTTCCCTCTACAATGAGCAGTTCTTC
CASSDPRRTGPSSLYNEQFF
>14|TRBD1|NA|TRBJ1-1|TRBV30
TGTGCCTTGAACAGGGGGGCCTCGAACACTGAAGCTTTCTTT
CALNRGASNTEAFF
>12|NA|NA|TRBJ2-1|TRBV15
TGTGCCACCAGCAGTGAACTTCGGGAGCAGTTCTTC
CATSSELREQFF
>15|NA|NA|TRBJ2-2|TRBV28
TGTGCCAGCCGAGTAGGGGGGGAGAACACCGGGGAGCTGTTTTTT
CASRVGGENTGELFF
>15|NA|NA|TRBJ2-2|TRBV6-6
TGTGCCAGCAGTTACTGGTACGGGTCGGACGGGGAGCTGTTTTTT
CASSYWYGSDGELFF
>15|TRBD2|NA|TRBJ2-7|TRBV6-5
TGTGCCAGCAGTTATAGACTAGCGAGGCCCTACGAGCAGTACTTC
CASSYRLARPYEQYF
>17|NA|NA|TRBJ2-3|TRBV5-1
TGCGCCAGCAGCTTGGGTCGGTCTGGACAGAACACAGATACGCAGTATTTT
CASSLGRSGQNTDTQYF
>15|TRBD1|NA|TRBJ2-7|TRBV5-1
TGCGCCAGCAGCTTGGAAGGGGGCTCGGGCTACGAGCAGTACTTC
CASSLEGGSGYEQYF
>16|TRBD2|NA|TRBJ2-7|TRBV7-8
TGTGCCAGCAGCTTAGAGGGACTAGCGGCCGCCGACGAGCAGTACTTC
CASSLEGLAAADEQYF
>16|TRBD1|NA|TRBJ1-4|TRBV4-2
TGTGCCAGCAGCCAAGCAGGGACAGGGGGCACGGGAAAACTGTTTTTT
CASSQAGTGGTGKLFF
>18|TRBD2|NA|TRBJ2-1|TRBV29-1
TGCAGCGTTCGACCGGGACTAGCGGGGCGAAAATCCTACAATGAGCAGTTCTTC
CSVRPGLAGRKSYNEQFF
>13|TRBD2|NA|TRBJ2-2|TRBV6-4
TGTGCCAGCAGTAGCGGGAGCACCGGGGAGCTGTTTTTT
CASSSGSTGELFF
>14|NA|few|TRBJ1-1|TRBV7-2
TGTGCCAGCAACAAGGGGGAGAGGGCCACTGAAGCTTTCTTT
CASNKGERATEAFF